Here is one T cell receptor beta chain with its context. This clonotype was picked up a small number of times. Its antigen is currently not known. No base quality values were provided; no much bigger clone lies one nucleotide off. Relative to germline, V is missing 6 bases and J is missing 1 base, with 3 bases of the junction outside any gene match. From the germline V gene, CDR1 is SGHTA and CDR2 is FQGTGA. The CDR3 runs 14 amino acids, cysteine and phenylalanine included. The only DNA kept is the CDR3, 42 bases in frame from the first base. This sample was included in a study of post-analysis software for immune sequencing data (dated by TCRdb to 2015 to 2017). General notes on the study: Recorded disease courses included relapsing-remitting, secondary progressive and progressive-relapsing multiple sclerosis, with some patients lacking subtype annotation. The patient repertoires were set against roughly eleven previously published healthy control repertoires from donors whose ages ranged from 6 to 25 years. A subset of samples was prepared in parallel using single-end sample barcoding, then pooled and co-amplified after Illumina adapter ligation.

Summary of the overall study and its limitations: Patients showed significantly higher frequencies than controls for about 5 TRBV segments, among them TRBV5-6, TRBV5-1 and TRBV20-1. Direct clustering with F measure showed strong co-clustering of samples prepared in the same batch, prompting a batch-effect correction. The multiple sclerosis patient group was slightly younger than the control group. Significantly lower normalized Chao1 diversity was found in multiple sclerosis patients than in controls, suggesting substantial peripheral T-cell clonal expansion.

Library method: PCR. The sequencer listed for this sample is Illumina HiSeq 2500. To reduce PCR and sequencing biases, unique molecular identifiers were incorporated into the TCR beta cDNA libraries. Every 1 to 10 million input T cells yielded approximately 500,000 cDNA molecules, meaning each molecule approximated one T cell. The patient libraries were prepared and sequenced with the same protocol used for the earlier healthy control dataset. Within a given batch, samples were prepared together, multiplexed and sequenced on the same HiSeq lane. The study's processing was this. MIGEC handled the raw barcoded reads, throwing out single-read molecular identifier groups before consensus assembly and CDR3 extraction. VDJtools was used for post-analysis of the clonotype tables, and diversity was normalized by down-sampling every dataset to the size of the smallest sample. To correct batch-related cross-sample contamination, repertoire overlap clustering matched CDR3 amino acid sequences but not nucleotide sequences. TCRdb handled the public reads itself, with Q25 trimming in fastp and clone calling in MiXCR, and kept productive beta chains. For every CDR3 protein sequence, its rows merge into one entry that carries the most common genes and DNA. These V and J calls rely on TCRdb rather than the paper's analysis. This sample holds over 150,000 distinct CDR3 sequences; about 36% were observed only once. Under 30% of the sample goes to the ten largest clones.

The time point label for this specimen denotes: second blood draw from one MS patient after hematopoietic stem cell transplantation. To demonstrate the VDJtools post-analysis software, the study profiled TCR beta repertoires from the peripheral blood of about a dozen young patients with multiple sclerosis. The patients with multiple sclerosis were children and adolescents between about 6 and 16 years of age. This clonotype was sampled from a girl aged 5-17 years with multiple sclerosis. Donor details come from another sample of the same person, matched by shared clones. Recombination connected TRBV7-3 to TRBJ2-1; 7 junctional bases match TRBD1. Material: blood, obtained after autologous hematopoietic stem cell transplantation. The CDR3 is CASSPTGSYNEQFF. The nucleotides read TGTGCCAGCAGTCCGACAGGGTCCTACAATGAGCAGTTCTTC.